The next 5 T cell receptor beta chains were all read from a single sample in a study of a mutant IDH1 vaccine in newly diagnosed glioma (dated by TCRdb to the early 2020s). The library came from the immunoSEQ multiplex PCR assay. TCRdb mirrors the immuneACCESS table, restricted to in-frame sequences. Some clones are absent from its copies; in checked studies, under half trace to an unresolved V gene, and the reason for the others is unknown. For this sample there are over 50,000 clones; 75% to 85% appear just once. Jointly, the top ten make up about 3.7% of the sample. Their recognized antigens are unknown. The time point tag for this specimen amounts to: week 5, during vaccination. A 20-mer mutant IDH1 peptide at 300 micrograms in Montanide made up each vaccine dose, which was injected subcutaneously together with topical imiquimod. The specimen comprised PBMCs, sampled from a glioma patient whose treatment included an IDH1 peptide vaccine. These receptors came from a man aged 25 to 45 with glioma.

This sequence joins TRBV5-1 and TRBJ2-1; 8 positions agree with TRBD1. Germline V CDR1 and CDR2: SGHRS, YFSETQ. The CDR3 spans 15 residues. Losses at the gene ends were 7 bases for V and 6 bases for J; bases not matched to a gene: 12. CDR3 nucleotides: TGCGCCAGCGCTCCGGGACAGGAGGGACTCAATGAGCAGTTCTTC. Protein: CASAPGQEGLNEQFF.

This clone was seen a handful of times. This sequence joins TRBV2 and TRBJ1-5; D gene uncertain. V lost 0 bases and J lost 9, with 6 bases in between. CDR1 is SNHLY, CDR2 FYNNEI, per germline. This CDR3 comprises 12 residues. The CDR3 region is CASSEATLPQHF. The CDR3 DNA follows: TGTGCCAGCAGTGAAGCCACATTGCCCCAGCATTTT.

The chain recombines TRBV21-1 with TRBJ1-5; the DNA was not compared with TRBD1, the D call given in the table. TRBV21-1 is tagged as a pseudogene. The length of the CDR3 is 16 residues. The CDR3, as DNA: TGTGCCAGCAGCGGGACATTGGGGAATAGCAATCAGCCCCAGCATTTT. Translating gives CASSGTLGNSNQPQHF.

The chain has TRBV7-2 and TRBJ1-2, with a weak D call TRBD1 (6 bases). CDR1 is SGHTA, CDR2 FQGNSA, per germline. V was trimmed by 5 bases and J by 8 bases, leaving 15 bases between them. The CDR3 length is 13 residues. The CDR3 loop is CASSITGSAGYTF. The CDR3 nucleotides read TGTGCCAGCAGCATAACAGGGTCCGCGGGCTACACCTTC.

V and J are TRBV4-1 and TRBJ1-6, with 8 bases aligning to TRBD1. The germline V gene encodes CDR1 MGHRA and CDR2 YSYEKL. J gave up 9 bases and V 3 bases, and 10 bases lay outside the gene matches. The CDR3 is 16 amino acids. The CDR3 is CASSQVTGAVGSPLHF. The CDR3 DNA sequence: TGCGCCAGCAGCCAGGTGACAGGGGCGGTGGGTTCACCCCTCCACTTT.